This T cell receptor (beta chain) was observed in a study of T-cell memory formation after mild COVID-19. This clonotype was detected only a few times. The CDR3 has 16 residues. Per germline, CDR1 SGHRS and CDR2 YFSETQ. V lost 4 bases to trimming and J lost 0 bases; unmatched junction nucleotides: 4. Libraries for TCRalpha and TCRbeta carried sample barcodes and unique molecular identifiers via 5'RACE. One entry per CDR3 protein results from TCRdb running MiXCR on the 5' RACE reads. Of some 330,000 distinct CDR3 sequences listed, more than 20% are singletons. The V gene is TRBV5-1, the J gene TRBJ1-6, with TRBD1 matching 7 bases. The sample comprised PBMCs or a T cell subset sorted from them (not recorded which). This clonotype was sampled from an adult woman who had mild COVID-19 (a few samples of this study predate the infection). Cell type and time point are not known. CDR3 residues: CASSLTGSSYNSPLHF. For the CDR3, the DNA is TGCGCCAGCAGCCTGACAGGGAGCTCCTATAATTCACCCCTCCACTTT.